This note documents a single T cell receptor beta chain sequence. For TCR, cDNA came from 5'RACE template switching, which added a universal primer site and UMIs. TCRdb redid the calling of the 5' RACE reads with MiXCR, one entry per CDR3 protein. The table shows 620,000 or so distinct CDR3 sequences, with 12% occurring only once. This sample is drawn from a study of T cells after yellow fever vaccination. Whole-study context: Fractions low in cell number were prepared with SMART-Seq v4 Ultra Low Input.

CDR3 length: 17 residues. V was clipped by 0 bases and J by 4 bases, with 19 bases between them. CDR1 and CDR2 (germline): SGHRS, YFSETQ. This clonotype was sampled from a man aged 30-40 years who received the YFV17D yellow fever vaccine. The sequencing used PBMCs, collected on the day of the yellow fever booster vaccination. The J gene is TRBJ1-2, the V gene TRBV5-1; possible D gene TRBD1, 6 bases. DNA of the CDR3: TGCGCCAGCAGCTTGGGCCCCTTCGGGACAACCGTCTATGGCTACACCTTC. Translating it yields CASSLGPFGTTVYGYTF.